This T cell receptor (beta chain) comes out of a study of control samples from healthy donors and cancer patients. The CDR3 sequence is 16 residues long. Losses at the gene ends were 3 bases for V and 8 bases for J; bases not matched to a gene: 12. Germline assignment: CDR1 SGHTA and CDR2 FQGTGA. Sequenced by immunoSEQ multiplex PCR; TCRdb stores in-frame clones only, minus some. The repertoire holds around 20,000 clones, with 80% to 85% as singletons. This TCR derives from a man aged 80 or over with head and neck cancer. Sequences were obtained from PBMCs. The gene calls are TRBV7-3 and TRBJ2-1, with 8 bases that match TRBD2. The CDR3 loop is CASSFGLAGGGYEQFF. In DNA, the CDR3 is TGTGCCAGCAGCTTCGGACTCGCGGGAGGAGGCTATGAGCAGTTCTTC. Together with reference TRBV7-3 and TRBJ2-1, the CDR3 gives the full variable domain: GAGVSQTPSNKVTEKGKYVELRCDPISGHTALYWYRQSLGQGPEFLIYFQGTGAADDSGLPNDRFFAVRPEGSVSTLKIQRTERGDSAVYLCASSFGLAGGGYEQFFGPGTRLTVL.